Listed here are 14 T cell receptor beta chains from one sample, sequenced in a study of T cell changes during pregnancy in multiple sclerosis (dated by TCRdb to between 2018 and 2020). Libraries were made using the immunoSEQ multiplex PCR assay. The immuneACCESS repertoire file appears here via TCRdb, limited to in-frame rearrangements. These files lack a portion of the clones; in checked studies, under half of the deficit traces to unresolved V genes, and the cause of the others is not known. In all, the sample holds about 100,000 clones, and 92% of those were seen once. Less than 2% of the sample comes from the top ten. Material: peripheral blood, obtained after pregnancy. These receptors were obtained from a female donor with multiple sclerosis, enrolled in a pregnancy study.

The chain recombines TRBV5-5 with TRBJ2-1; D is unresolved. Germline assignment: CDR1 SGHKS and CDR2 YYEKEE (reference sequence). This CDR3 spans 12 amino acids. Trimming removed 4 bases from V and 9 bases from J, with 11 bases in between. The CDR3 loop is CASSTTLGEQFF. CDR3 coding DNA: TGTGCCAGCAGCACCACCCTCGGTGAGCAGTTCTTC.

The chain is built from TRBV11-2 and TRBJ1-2; 10 bases line up with TRBD1. The CDR3 spans 15 residues. J gave up 8 bases and V 1 base, and 7 bases lay outside the gene matches. Germline assignment: CDR1 SGHAT and CDR2 FQNNGV. CDR3 DNA: TGTGCCAGCAGCTTAGCGGGACAGGGGTTAGCGGGCTACACCTTC. Encoded protein: CASSLAGQGLAGYTF.

The chain recombines TRBV27 with TRBJ2-3, with 7 bases lining up with TRBD2. Germline CDR1 MNHEY, CDR2 SMNVEV (reference sequence). There are 16 residues in the CDR3. V was pared by 6 bases and J by 0 bases, with 9 bases of the junction left unmatched. CDR3 residues: CASRSLAGRSTDTQYF. The CDR3 DNA reads as TGTGCCAGCAGATCCTTAGCGGGCCGTAGCACAGATACGCAGTATTTT.

V is TRBV27 and J is TRBJ2-1; D is possibly TRBD2 (5 bases). CDR1 and CDR2 from the germline V gene are MNHEY and SMNVEV (reference sequence). V shed 5 bases and J shed 3 bases, with 17 bases lying between them. The CDR3 length is 16 residues. DNA of the CDR3: TGTGCCAGCAGTGGGTTCACAGCGGACCTCTACAATGAGCAGTTCTTC. This gives the protein CASSGFTADLYNEQFF.

This chain joins TRBV7-2 and TRBJ1-5, with no clear D. The CDR3 length is 13 residues. From germline, CDR1 is SGHTA and CDR2 FQGNSA. V gave up 8 bases and J gave up 6 bases, with 14 bases separating them. CDR3 nucleotides: TGTGCCAGCGTCAAGGAAACGGGTCAGCCCCAGCATTTT. Residues: CASVKETGQPQHF.

V is TRBV29-1 and J is TRBJ1-1, with D unresolved. The CDR3 consists of 13 residues. The V gene lost 1 base and the J gene lost 0 bases, with 6 bases spanning the gap. Looked up from germline, CDR1 is SQVTM and CDR2 is ANQGSEA. CDR3 bases: TGCAGCGTTGAAGGACATATGAACACTGAAGCTTTCTTT. Translation: CSVEGHMNTEAFF.

The chain couples TRBV28 to TRBJ2-7; 8 bases are shared with TRBD1. V lost 6 bases, J lost 1 base, and 5 bases stayed unmatched. Germline-derived CDR1 and CDR2 are MDHEN and SYDVKM. The CDR3 is 14 residues long. The CDR3 region has the DNA TGTGCCAGCAGAGATAGGACAGGGTCCTACGAGCAGTACTTC. Its translation: CASRDRTGSYEQYF.

V is TRBV9 and J is TRBJ2-7, with TRBD2 matching 10 bases. Trimming at V came to 3 bases and at J to 3 bases, leaving 12 bases not matched to a gene. This CDR3 region has 17 residues. The germline CDR1 and CDR2 sequences are SGDLS and YYNGEE. The CDR3: CASSASSGGAAVYEQYF. CDR3 coding DNA: TGTGCCAGCAGCGCATCTAGCGGGGGTGCGGCCGTCTACGAGCAGTACTTC.

The chain carries TRBV6-5 and TRBJ1-5, with 8 positions matching TRBD1. The CDR3 is made up of 15 amino acids. V shed 2 bases and J 5 bases; nucleotides not matched to a gene: 5. Germline V gene data show CDR1 as MNHEY and CDR2 as SVGAGI. CDR3 residues: CASSYQGAAYQPQHF. CDR3 bases: TGTGCCAGCAGTTACCAGGGGGCCGCATATCAGCCCCAGCATTTT.

This clone was seen only once. This CDR3 is CASSSQGFHQPQHF. As DNA, the CDR3 is TGTGCCAGCAGCTCGCAGGGTTTCCATCAGCCCCAGCATTTT. The chain uses TRBV7-2 and TRBJ1-5; possible D gene TRBD1, 5 bases. The CDR3 sequence is 14 residues long. Germline V gene sequence: CDR1 SGHTA, CDR2 FQGNSA. Trimming stripped 4 bases from V and 5 bases from J, with 12 bases between.

V and J are TRBV19 and TRBJ2-1; 9 bases match TRBD2. Germline-derived CDR1 and CDR2 are LNHDA and SQIVND (reference sequence). J gave up 0 bases and V 8 bases, and 11 bases lay outside the gene matches. The CDR3 spans 17 residues. The CDR3, as DNA: TGTGCCAGTTCAACCCGGGGAGCGGGAGGCTCCTACAATGAGCAGTTCTTC. Translating it yields CASSTRGAGGSYNEQFF.

The chain has TRBV6-5 and TRBJ1-5, with 7 bases that match TRBD1. The J segment lost 4 bases and the V segment lost 6 bases, leaving 9 bases of the junction unmatched. The CDR3 contains 15 residues. CDR1 and CDR2 from the germline V gene are MNHEY and SVGAGI. The CDR3 bases are TGTGCCAGCAGGCCTCAGACAGGGATTAATCAGCCCCAGCATTTT. Protein sequence: CASRPQTGINQPQHF.

This chain joins TRBV14 and TRBJ1-1; maybe TRBD1 (5 bases). V was trimmed by 0 bases and J by 7 bases, leaving 9 bases between them. Looked up from germline, CDR1 is SGHDN and CDR2 is FVKESK. This CDR3 contains 13 residues. The CDR3 loop reads CASSQELDSEAFF. The CDR3, as DNA: TGTGCCAGCAGCCAAGAGCTTGACAGTGAAGCTTTCTTT.

This chain joins TRBV19 and TRBJ1-1; D is undetermined. Germline CDR1 and CDR2: LNHDA and SQIVND (reference sequence). CDR3 length equals 15 residues. V was shortened by 3 bases and J by 7 bases, with 18 bases between the two germline ends. Here the CDR3 DNA reads TGTGCCAGTAGTATGAGTATCGTCCCCGCCTTTGAAGCTTTCTTT. It specifies CASSMSIVPAFEAFF.